The 2 T cell receptor beta chains presented below share a single source sample, sequenced in a study of cytomegalovirus exposure and HLA in healthy donors. 60 Vbeta and 13 Jbeta primers were used in PCR. Profiled with immunoSEQ multiplex PCR; TCRdb holds only in-frame clones, not every one. The table lists 95,000 to 150,000 clones, more than 60% of them singletons, with more than 1.5% in the top ten. Sequencing was performed on PBMCs. The receptors originated from a man between 18 and 35 years old in good health and CMV-seronegative.

The chain carries TRBV12-2 and TRBJ1-5; the DNA was not compared with TRBD1, the D call given in the table. TRBV12-2 represents a pseudogene. The CDR3 length is 15 residues. CDR3 loop: CASRLGRQSWKPQHF. The CDR3, as DNA: TGTGCAAGTCGCTTAGGGAGACAGAGTTGGAAGCCCCAGCATTTT.

V is TRBV5-1 and J is TRBJ2-7; possibly TRBD1 for D (6 bases). Germline lookup yields CDR1 SGHRS and CDR2 YFSETQ. The CDR3 contains 13 residues. V lost 0 bases, J lost 4 bases, and 8 bases lay in between. The CDR3 here is CASSLDRAYEQYF. As DNA, the CDR3 is TGCGCCAGCAGCTTGGACAGGGCTTACGAGCAGTACTTC.